These 29 T cell receptor beta chains share one sample of origin, sequenced in a study of cytomegalovirus exposure and HLA in healthy donors. Both 60 Vbeta primers and 13 Jbeta primers went into the PCR. Here immunoSEQ multiplex PCR was the method, and the copy in TCRdb shows in-frame clones only, minus some. This table has approximately 120,000 clones, about 80% appearing once. Sequencing used PBMCs. Every receptor here comes from a woman in her fifties or sixties in good health and CMV-seropositive.

This chain joins TRBV7-2 and TRBJ2-5, with D possibly matching TRBD1 (5 bases). V was pared by 1 base and J by 7 bases, with 10 bases between. CDR3 size: 13 residues. Germline V CDR1 and CDR2: SGHTA, FQGNSA. CDR3 sequence reads: CASSLDRPGTQYF. The CDR3 DNA reads as TGTGCCAGCAGCTTAGACAGGCCCGGGACCCAGTACTTC.

The rearrangement uses TRBV6-6 and TRBJ2-7; 9 nucleotides line up with TRBD2. J lost 6 bases, V lost 10 bases, and 13 bases had no gene match. CDR1 and CDR2 from the germline V gene are MNHNY and SVGAGI (reference sequence). The CDR3 consists of 14 residues. CDR3 region: CATRGGRAVGEQYF. The CDR3, as DNA: TGTGCCACGAGGGGCGGGAGGGCTGTCGGCGAGCAGTACTTC.

The CDR3: CASSSGTSDTGELFF. The CDR3 nucleotides are TGTGCCAGCAGCAGCGGGACTAGCGACACCGGGGAGCTGTTTTTT. This chain joins TRBV7-9 and TRBJ2-2; 10 bases match TRBD2. The V gene end was trimmed by 5 bases and the J gene end by 3 bases; junction bases not matched to a gene: 3. The CDR3 has 15 residues. Per the germline V gene, CDR1 is SEHNR and CDR2 is FQNEAQ (reference sequence).

The V call is TRBV28, the J call TRBJ2-7, with 8 nucleotides matching TRBD2. V gave up 6 bases and J gave up 1 base; unmatched junction bases: 8. Germline V gives CDR1 MDHEN, CDR2 SYDVKM. This CDR3 is built from 15 residues. In nucleotides, the CDR3 is TGTGCCAGCAGGCCGAGCGGGAGTATATCCTACGAGCAGTACTTC. It specifies CASRPSGSISYEQYF.

This chain links TRBV11-2 with TRBJ2-7, with no clear D. The CDR3 spans 13 residues. Per germline, CDR1 SGHAT and CDR2 FQNNGV. The germline V and J ends were trimmed by 6 bases and 3 bases, with 12 bases remaining between them. CDR3 sequence: CASSPVVLYEQYF. DNA of the CDR3: TGTGCCAGCAGTCCGGTCGTACTCTACGAGCAGTACTTC.

The V and J genes are TRBV6-1 and TRBJ1-2, with 9 nucleotides matching TRBD1. Germline V CDR1 and CDR2: MNHNS, SASEGT. The CDR3 has 14 residues. Trimming at V came to 6 bases and at J to 0 bases, leaving 2 bases not matched to a gene. The CDR3 sequence: CASRGTGPNYGYTF. The CDR3 coding sequence is TGTGCCAGCAGAGGGACAGGGCCTAACTATGGCTACACCTTC.

The chain recombines TRBV10-3 with TRBJ2-1; 7 bases map to TRBD1. This CDR3 is 14 amino acids long. Germline CDR1 and CDR2: ENHRY and SYGVKD. The junction had 9 bases not matched to a gene; V was cut back by 8 bases and J by 5 bases. The CDR3 is CAIAEGQTNNEQFF. The CDR3 bases are TGTGCCATCGCAGAGGGACAGACTAACAATGAGCAGTTCTTC.

The genes are TRBV7-9 and TRBJ1-1; D may be TRBD1 (6 bases). CDR3 size: 13 residues. V dropped 5 bases and J dropped 11 bases, with 18 bases sitting between them. Per germline, CDR1 SEHNR and CDR2 FQNEAQ (reference sequence). The CDR3 loop reads CASSPAGGARAFF. CDR3 in DNA: TGTGCCAGCAGCCCTGCGGGGGGCGCCCGGGCTTTCTTT.

This clone was seen only a few times. In nucleotides, the CDR3 is TGTGCCAGCAGCCCAGGGACACCTGAGGACACCATATATTTT. Translation: CASSPGTPEDTIYF. The chain carries TRBV7-2 and TRBJ1-3, with a possible D match to TRBD1 (6 bases). The CDR3 runs to 14 residues. The germline V gene encodes CDR1 SGHTA and CDR2 FQGNSA. V lost 5 bases to trimming and J lost 8 bases, with 16 bases between them.

The CDR3 sequence is CAGGQGFNEKLFF. DNA for the CDR3: TGTGCCGGGGGACAGGGCTTTAATGAAAAACTGTTTTTT. The V and J genes are TRBV7-9 and TRBJ1-4, with 9 bases lining up with TRBD1. Trimming cost V 11 bases and J 4 bases; bases outside gene matches: 5. Germline CDR1 is SEHNR and CDR2 is FQNEAQ (reference sequence). The CDR3 extends over 13 amino acids.

The chain has TRBV7-2 and TRBJ2-1, with TRBD2 identical over 8 bases. The V and J ends lost 1 base and 9 bases, in that order; junction bases with no gene match: 14. Per the germline V gene, CDR1 is SGHTA and CDR2 is FQGNSA. The CDR3 covers 17 residues. The CDR3 bases are TGTGCCAGCAGCTTAGGGTCCGGGACTAGTCATCAGGGTGAGCAGTTCTTC. It specifies CASSLGSGTSHQGEQFF. Supplemented by reference TRBV7-2 and TRBJ2-1, the full variable domain reads GAGVSQSPSNKVTEKGKDVELRCDPISGHTALYWYRQSLGQGLEFLIYFQGNSAPDKSGLPSDRFSAERTGGSVSTLTIQRTQQEDSAVYLCASSLGSGTSHQGEQFFGPGTRLTVL.

This chain joins TRBV7-2 and TRBJ1-1; D call uncertain. Germline V gene data show CDR1 as SGHTA and CDR2 as FQGNSA. V was shortened by 8 bases and J by 9 bases, with 16 bases between the two germline ends. CDR3 length: 12 residues. CDR3 bases: TGTGCCAGCTCCTCCGCGGCACTTAAAGCTTTCTTT. Its translation is CASSSAALKAFF.

The CDR3 spells CASSLAGTGWADTQYF. CDR3 DNA sequence: TGTGCCAGCAGCTTGGCCGGGACAGGGTGGGCAGATACGCAGTATTTT. The V call is TRBV5-4, the J call TRBJ2-3, with TRBD1 matching 9 bases. Trimming took 0 bases from V and 4 from J; bases not matched to a gene: 6. The CDR3 runs to 16 residues. CDR1 SGHNT and CDR2 YYREEE come from the germline V gene (reference sequence).

This chain links TRBV5-4 with TRBJ2-7, with 8 bases that match TRBD2. Germline V gives CDR1 SGHNT, CDR2 YYREEE (reference sequence). This CDR3 is 14 amino acids long. V trimming: 2 bases; J trimming: 2 bases; junction bases outside the gene matches: 3. DNA for the CDR3: TGTGCCAGCAGCTTTCAGCGGGAGCCCTACGAGCAGTACTTC. Protein: CASSFQREPYEQYF.

This clone was recorded once. This chain connects TRBV4-1 to TRBJ2-7; TRBD2 aligns across 7 bases. V trimming: 5 bases; J trimming: 4 bases; junction bases outside the gene matches: 5. This CDR3 comprises 13 residues. Germline V CDR1 and CDR2: MGHRA, YSYEKL. The CDR3 spells CASSLNGGYEQYF. The CDR3 DNA follows: TGCGCCAGCAGCTTAAACGGGGGGTACGAGCAGTACTTC.

The CDR3 reads CASSTNSRGRAFF. In DNA, the CDR3 is TGTGCCAGTAGTACAAACTCCAGGGGTAGGGCTTTCTTT. The chain joins TRBV19 to TRBJ1-1; maybe TRBD1 (6 bases). The CDR3 has 13 amino acids. V was trimmed by 4 bases and J by 11 bases, leaving 17 bases between them. Germline V gene lookup returns CDR1 LNHDA and CDR2 SQIVND (reference sequence).

The V gene is TRBV27, the J gene TRBJ1-1; D possibly corresponds to TRBD1 (5 bases). V lost 0 bases and J lost 5, with 13 bases in between. Germline CDR1 is MNHEY and CDR2 is SMNVEV (reference sequence). The CDR3 totals 15 residues. CDR3 nucleotide sequence: TGTGCCAGCAGTTTATCGATGGGGGGTGGGACTGAAGCTTTCTTT. It yields the protein CASSLSMGGGTEAFF.

The chain couples TRBV7-2 to TRBJ2-5, with TRBD1 matching over 8 bases. The V gene end was trimmed by 5 bases and the J gene end by 5 bases; junction bases not matched to a gene: 19. This CDR3 region has 18 residues. The germline gives CDR1 SGHTA, CDR2 FQGNSA. CDR3 sequence reads: CASSPRQGKKGFGETQYF. For the CDR3, the DNA is TGTGCCAGCAGCCCCCGACAGGGGAAGAAGGGCTTCGGGGAGACCCAGTACTTC.

The chain couples TRBV4-1 to TRBJ1-5, with unresolved D. Trimming took 2 bases from V and 10 from J, leaving 21 bases between them. Germline V lookup: CDR1 MGHRA, CDR2 YSYEKL. The CDR3 extends over 16 amino acids. The CDR3 here is CASSQSMNTGFSPQHF. In DNA, the CDR3 is TGCGCCAGCAGCCAATCGATGAATACTGGATTTAGCCCCCAGCATTTT.

The sample holds one count of this clone. The rearrangement links TRBV18 to TRBJ2-3; D remains unclear. V lost 2 bases, J lost 7 bases, and 28 bases lay in between. Germline V gives CDR1 KGHSH, CDR2 LQKENI. This CDR3 has 19 amino acids. The CDR3 reads CASSPSAGSLNPTSNTQYF. CDR3 nucleotides: TGTGCCAGCTCACCATCCGCCGGGTCCTTGAACCCGACGTCAAATACGCAGTATTTT.

This chain joins TRBV5-1 and TRBJ2-3, with a tentative D call TRBD1 (6 bases). The CDR3 totals 16 residues. Germline V gene lookup returns CDR1 SGHRS and CDR2 YFSETQ. V was shortened by 5 bases and J by 2 bases, with 18 bases between the two germline ends. The CDR3 bases are TGCGCCAGCAGTCGGATCGAATTGGGGGCCACAGATACGCAGTATTTT. Protein product: CASSRIELGATDTQYF.

The J gene is TRBJ2-5, the V gene TRBV11-1; 8 bases are a match to TRBD1. The germline CDR1 and CDR2 sequences are SGHAT and FQDESV (reference sequence). V dropped 4 bases and J dropped 2; count of bases not matched to a gene: 6. This CDR3 has 15 residues. The DNA of the CDR3 is TGTGCCAGCAGCTGGGCCCGGGACAGGCAAGAGACCCAGTACTTC. This encodes CASSWARDRQETQYF.

V is TRBV15 and J is TRBJ2-4; 8 bases match TRBD1. J gave up 3 bases and V 8 bases, and 9 bases lay outside the gene matches. Germline V CDR1 and CDR2: LNHNV, YYDKDF (reference sequence). This CDR3 is 15 amino acids long. The CDR3 is CATGDRGTLKNIQYF. As DNA, the CDR3 is TGTGCCACCGGCGACAGGGGCACCCTCAAAAACATTCAGTACTTC.

This clone was counted once. The gene calls are TRBV29-1 and TRBJ1-1; the D is unclear. Per the germline V gene, CDR1 is SQVTM and CDR2 is ANQGSEA. Trimming removed 8 bases at V and 1 base at J, with 11 bases between. CDR3 size: 12 residues. The CDR3 protein is CSIGGGNTEAFF. DNA for the CDR3: TGCAGCATTGGCGGCGGGAACACTGAAGCTTTCTTT.

For this clone: At one end, the junction sequence differs from germline, possibly due to a read error. This chain uses TRBV7-9 with TRBJ2-7; 8 bases map to TRBD1. The CDR3 sequence is 15 residues long. Germline V lookup: CDR1 SEHNR, CDR2 FQNEAQ (reference sequence). The CDR3 DNA reads as TGTTCCAGCAGCCCCGGGACAGGCGGTGTACACGAGCAGTACTTC. It specifies CSSSPGTGGVHEQYF.

The V gene is TRBV6-5, the J gene TRBJ1-5; no definite D call. V was clipped by 6 bases and J by 2 bases, with 8 bases between them. The CDR3 has 13 residues. Germline V gene sequence: CDR1 MNHEY, CDR2 SVGAGI. CDR3 region: CASRLEGNQPQHF. The CDR3 DNA reads TGTGCCAGCAGGCTGGAGGGCAATCAGCCCCAGCATTTT.

This clone was observed a single time. The rearrangement joins TRBV5-1 to TRBJ2-5, with unresolved D. With 4 bases removed from V and 5 bases from J, the gap between germline ends came to 12 bases. The CDR3 is made up of 13 amino acids. The germline gives CDR1 SGHRS, CDR2 YFSETQ. In nucleotides, the CDR3 is TGCGCCAGCAGCCCCGCGGCCGGGGAGACCCAGTACTTC. Its protein product is CASSPAAGETQYF.

The V call is TRBV4-1, the J call TRBJ2-7, with a possible D match to TRBD2 (7 bases). Germline V CDR1 and CDR2: MGHRA, YSYEKL. The CDR3 totals 16 residues. Trimming stripped 1 base from V and 2 bases from J, with 15 bases between. CDR3 region: CASSQASPGGAYEQYF. DNA of the CDR3: TGCGCCAGCAGCCAAGCCTCACCGGGGGGCGCCTACGAGCAGTACTTC.

This clone came up once. The genes are TRBV5-4 and TRBJ2-5; 8 bases line up with TRBD2. The J call could be wrong; TRBJ2-7 is a better fit for the DNA end. The germline V gene has CDR1 SGHNT and CDR2 YYREEE (reference sequence). The CDR3 covers 14 residues. Here the CDR3 reads CASSLRSGISEQYF. The DNA for the CDR3 is TGTGCCAGCAGCTTGCGTAGCGGGATATCCGAGCAGTACTTC.